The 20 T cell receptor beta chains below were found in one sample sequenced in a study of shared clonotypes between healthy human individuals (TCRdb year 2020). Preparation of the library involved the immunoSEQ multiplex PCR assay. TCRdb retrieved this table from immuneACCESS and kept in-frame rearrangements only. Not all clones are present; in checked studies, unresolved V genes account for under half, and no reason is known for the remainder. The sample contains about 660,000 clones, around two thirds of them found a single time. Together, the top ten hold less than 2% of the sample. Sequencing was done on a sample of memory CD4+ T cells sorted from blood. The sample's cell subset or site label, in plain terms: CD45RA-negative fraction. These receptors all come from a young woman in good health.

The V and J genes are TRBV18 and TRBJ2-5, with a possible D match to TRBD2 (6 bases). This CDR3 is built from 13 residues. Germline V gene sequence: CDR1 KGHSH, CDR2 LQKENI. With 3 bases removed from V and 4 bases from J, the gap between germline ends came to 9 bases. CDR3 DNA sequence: TGTGCCAGCTCACCGATGACTAGAGAGACCCAGTACTTC. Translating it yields CASSPMTRETQYF.

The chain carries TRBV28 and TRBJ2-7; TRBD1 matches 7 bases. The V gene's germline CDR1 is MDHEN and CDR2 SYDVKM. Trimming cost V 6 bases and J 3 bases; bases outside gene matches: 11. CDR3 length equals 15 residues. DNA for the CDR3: TGTGCCAGCAGCCTCAGGGGACAGCCTAACTACGAGCAGTACTTC. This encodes CASSLRGQPNYEQYF.

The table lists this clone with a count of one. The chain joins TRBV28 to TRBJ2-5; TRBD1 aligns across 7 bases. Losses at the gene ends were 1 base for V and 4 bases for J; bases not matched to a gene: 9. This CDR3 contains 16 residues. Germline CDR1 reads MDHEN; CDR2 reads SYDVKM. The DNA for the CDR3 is TGTGCCAGCAGTTTATCCTCAGACAGGGTAGCAGAGACCCAGTACTTC. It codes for CASSLSSDRVAETQYF.

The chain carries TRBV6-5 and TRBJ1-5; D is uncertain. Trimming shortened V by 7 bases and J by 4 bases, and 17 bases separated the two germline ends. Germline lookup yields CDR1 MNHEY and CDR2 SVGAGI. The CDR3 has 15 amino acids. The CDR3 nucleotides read TGTGCCAGCATGGGGAGGGAGGGAGGGAATCAGCCCCAGCATTTT. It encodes CASMGREGGNQPQHF.

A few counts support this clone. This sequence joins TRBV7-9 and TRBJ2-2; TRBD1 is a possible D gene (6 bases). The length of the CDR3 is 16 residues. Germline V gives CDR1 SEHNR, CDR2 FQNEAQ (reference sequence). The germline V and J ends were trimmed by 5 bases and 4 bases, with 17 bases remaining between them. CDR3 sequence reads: CASSHGGVTRTGELFF. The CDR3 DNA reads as TGTGCCAGCAGCCATGGGGGCGTAACTCGCACCGGGGAGCTGTTTTTT.

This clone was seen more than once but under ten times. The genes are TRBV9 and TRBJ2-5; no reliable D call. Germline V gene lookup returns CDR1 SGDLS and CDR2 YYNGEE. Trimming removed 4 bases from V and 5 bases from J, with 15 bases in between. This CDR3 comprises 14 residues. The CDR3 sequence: CASSSRPARETQYF. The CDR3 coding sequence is TGTGCCAGCAGCTCCCGGCCAGCCCGGGAGACCCAGTACTTC.

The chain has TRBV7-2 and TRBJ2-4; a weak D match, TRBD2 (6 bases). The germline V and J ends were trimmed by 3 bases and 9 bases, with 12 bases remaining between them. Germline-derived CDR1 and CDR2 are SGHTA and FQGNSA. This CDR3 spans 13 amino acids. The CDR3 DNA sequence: TGTGCCAGCAGCTTCTCGACTAGTACCATTCAGTACTTC. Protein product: CASSFSTSTIQYF.

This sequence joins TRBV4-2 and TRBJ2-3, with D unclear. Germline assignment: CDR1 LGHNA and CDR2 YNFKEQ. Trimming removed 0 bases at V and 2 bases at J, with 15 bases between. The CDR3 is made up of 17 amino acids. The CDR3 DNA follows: TGTGCCAGCAGCCAAGAGGGTCCCGGAAGGGCCACAGATACGCAGTATTTT. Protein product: CASSQEGPGRATDTQYF.

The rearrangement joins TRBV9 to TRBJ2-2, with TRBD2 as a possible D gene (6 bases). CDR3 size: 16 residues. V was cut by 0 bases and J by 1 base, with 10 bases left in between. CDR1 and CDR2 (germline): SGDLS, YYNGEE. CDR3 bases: TGTGCCAGCAGCGTAGACCTAGCGTGGAACACCGGGGAGCTGTTTTTT. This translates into CASSVDLAWNTGELFF.

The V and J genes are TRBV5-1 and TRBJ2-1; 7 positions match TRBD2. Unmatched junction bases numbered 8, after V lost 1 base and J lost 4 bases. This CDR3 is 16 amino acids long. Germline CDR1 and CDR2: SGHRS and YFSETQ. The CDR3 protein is CASSLSSTGGYNEQFF. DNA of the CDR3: TGCGCCAGCAGCTTGTCGTCCACGGGAGGTTACAATGAGCAGTTCTTC.

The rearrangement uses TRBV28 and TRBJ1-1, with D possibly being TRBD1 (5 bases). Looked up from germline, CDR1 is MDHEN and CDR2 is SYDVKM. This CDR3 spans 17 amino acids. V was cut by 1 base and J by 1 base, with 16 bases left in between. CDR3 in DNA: TGTGCCAGCAGTTTATTTGGACCCTGGAGGGGGAACACTGAAGCTTTCTTT. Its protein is CASSLFGPWRGNTEAFF. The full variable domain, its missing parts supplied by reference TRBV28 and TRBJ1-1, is DVKVTQSSRYLVKRTGEKVFLECVQDMDHENMFWYRQDPGLGLRLIYFSYDVKMKEKGDIPEGYSVSREKKERFSLILESASTNQTSMYLCASSLFGPWRGNTEAFFGQGTRLTVV.

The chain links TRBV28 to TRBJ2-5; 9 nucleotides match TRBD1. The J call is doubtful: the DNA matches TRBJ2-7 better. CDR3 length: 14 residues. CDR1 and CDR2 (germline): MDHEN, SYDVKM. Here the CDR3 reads CASSYRGRSYEQYF. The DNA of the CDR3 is TGTGCCAGCAGCTACAGGGGGCGTTCCTACGAGCAGTACTTC.

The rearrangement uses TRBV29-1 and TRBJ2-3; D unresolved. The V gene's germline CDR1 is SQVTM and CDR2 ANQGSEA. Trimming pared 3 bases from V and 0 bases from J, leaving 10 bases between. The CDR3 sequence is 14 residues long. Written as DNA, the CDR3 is TGCAGCGTTGATGAAGCGTTAAGCACAGATACGCAGTATTTT. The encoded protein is CSVDEALSTDTQYF.

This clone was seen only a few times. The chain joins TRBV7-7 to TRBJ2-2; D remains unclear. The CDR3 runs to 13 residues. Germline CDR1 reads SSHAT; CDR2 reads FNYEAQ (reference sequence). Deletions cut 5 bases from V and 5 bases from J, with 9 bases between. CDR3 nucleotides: TGTGCCAGCAGCCGAGATCCTACCGGGGAGCTGTTTTTT. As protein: CASSRDPTGELFF.

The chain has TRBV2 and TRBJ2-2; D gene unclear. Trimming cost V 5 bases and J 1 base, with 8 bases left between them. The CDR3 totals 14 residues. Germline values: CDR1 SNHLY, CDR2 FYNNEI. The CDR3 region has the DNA TGTGCCAGCAGTAGGCTGGTGAACACCGGGGAGCTGTTTTTT. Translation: CASSRLVNTGELFF.

Written as DNA, the CDR3 is TGTGCCAGTAGTACGGTGTCCGCGGCCCAAGAGACCCAGTACTTC. This sequence encodes CASSTVSAAQETQYF. The chain uses TRBV19 and TRBJ2-5; no clear D gene. Germline V lookup: CDR1 LNHDA, CDR2 SQIVND (reference sequence). V gave up 4 bases and J gave up 1 base, with 13 bases separating them. This CDR3 is 15 amino acids long.

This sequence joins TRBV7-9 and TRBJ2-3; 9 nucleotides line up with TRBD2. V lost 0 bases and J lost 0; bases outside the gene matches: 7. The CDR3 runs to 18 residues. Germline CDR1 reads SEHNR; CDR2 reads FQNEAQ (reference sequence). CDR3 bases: TGTGCCAGCAGCTTAGCTGGCGGGAGGGATTGGAGCACAGATACGCAGTATTTT. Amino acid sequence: CASSLAGGRDWSTDTQYF.

This CDR3 is CASGSDRHEQYF. For the CDR3, the DNA is TGCGCCAGCGGGTCGGACAGGCACGAGCAGTACTTC. The rearrangement links TRBV5-1 to TRBJ2-7, with TRBD1 matching 7 bases. V lost 7 bases, J lost 5 bases, and 6 bases stayed unmatched. CDR1 is SGHRS and CDR2 is YFSETQ in the germline V gene. The CDR3 is 12 residues long.

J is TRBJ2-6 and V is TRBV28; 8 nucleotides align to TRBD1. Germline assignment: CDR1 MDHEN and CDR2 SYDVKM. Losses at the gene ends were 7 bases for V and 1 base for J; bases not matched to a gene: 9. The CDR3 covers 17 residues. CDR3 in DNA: TGTGCCAGCATGCCCCAGGGGGCGCGTTCTGGGGCCAACGTCCTGACTTTC. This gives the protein CASMPQGARSGANVLTF.

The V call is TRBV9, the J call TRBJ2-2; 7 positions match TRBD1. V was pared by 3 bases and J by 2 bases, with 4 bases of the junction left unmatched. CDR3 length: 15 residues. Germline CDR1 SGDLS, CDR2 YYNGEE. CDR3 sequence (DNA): TGTGCCAGCAGCGCTCGACAGGGTAACACCGGGGAGCTGTTTTTT. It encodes CASSARQGNTGELFF. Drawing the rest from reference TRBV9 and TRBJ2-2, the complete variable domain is DSGVTQTPKHLITATGQRVTLRCSPRSGDLSVYWYQQSLDQGLQFLIQYYNGEERAKGNILERFSAQQFPDLHSELNLSSLELGDSALYFCASSARQGNTGELFFGEGSRLTVL.